These T cell receptor beta chains were read from a single sample in a study of blood T cell repertoires in COVID-19. Sequencing used immunoSEQ multiplex PCR; TCRdb keeps in-frame clones, though not all of them. The data hold 240,000 or so clones, with roughly 88% observed a single time. The sequencing sample was made of PBMCs or T cells enriched from blood (not recorded which). Receptors were obtained from a woman between 50 and 59 years old who had recovered from COVID-19. Each CDR3 is given with its conserved first and last residue. D genes are given only for firm matches. The size field is filled for only some rows; it gives once, few, many or a size class.

V,J,size,D,DNA,CDR3
TRBV9,TRBJ1-1,.,TRBD1,TGTGCCAGCAGCGAACAGGGGGGAGGCACTGAAGCTTTCTTT,CASSEQGGGTEAFF
TRBV7-2,TRBJ2-1,.,TRBD2,TGTGCCAGCAGCTTAGGGATCGGGACTAGTTTGTACAATGAGCAGTTCTTC,CASSLGIGTSLYNEQFF
TRBV19,TRBJ2-4,.,.,TGTGCCAGTAGTATAGGCTCGAACTCGAGGGGGAACAAAAACATTCAGTACTTC,CASSIGSNSRGNKNIQYF
TRBV6-5,TRBJ2-5,.,.,TGTGCCAGCAGTCCGGACTGGCAAGAGACCCAGTACTTC,CASSPDWQETQYF
TRBV3-1/TRBV3-2,TRBJ2-1,.,TRBD1,TGTGCCAGCAGCGTCGGGACAGGGGGCTTAGGTGAGCAGTTCTTC,CASSVGTGGLGEQFF
TRBV10-3,TRBJ2-7,.,.,TGTGCCATCAAGAGTGCCGGAGGGGTTGTCGAGCAGTACTTC,CAIKSAGGVVEQYF
TRBV4-3,TRBJ1-1,few,.,TGCGCCAGCAGCTCCACGGGGGACACTGAAGCTTTCTTT,CASSSTGDTEAFF
TRBV19,TRBJ1-5,.,.,TGTGCCAGTAGTATAGAGGCGGGACGCTACAATCAGCCCCAGCATTTT,CASSIEAGRYNQPQHF
TRBV6-5,TRBJ1-1,.,.,TGTGCCAGCAGTTACACAGGATTTGTCACTGAAGCTTTCTTT,CASSYTGFVTEAFF
TRBV4-3,TRBJ2-2,.,.,TGCGCCAGCAGCCCGCAGGGGTGGTATGGCGGGGAGCTGTTTTTT,CASSPQGWYGGELFF
TRBV5-5,TRBJ1-2,.,.,TGTGCCAGCAGCTTGGGAGTTCTGGACTATGGCTACACCTTC,CASSLGVLDYGYTF
TRBV4-2,TRBJ2-7,.,.,TGTGCCAGCAGCCAAGATTTCCGCGAGCAGTACTTC,CASSQDFREQYF
TRBV5-1,TRBJ2-7,many,.,TGCGCCAGCAGCTTGGTAGTGTCTCCCTACGAGCAGTACTTC,CASSLVVSPYEQYF
TRBV7-2,TRBJ1-2,.,.,TGTGCCAGCAGCTCAGTCCCAGGGAACTATGGCTACACCTTC,CASSSVPGNYGYTF
TRBV7-9,TRBJ2-1,.,.,TGTGGATCCCGGGGGTTGGATGAGCAGTTCTTC,CGSRGLDEQFF
TRBV19,TRBJ1-1,.,.,TGTGCCAGTAGTATAGTTGGCTTTCGGAACACTGAAGCTTTCTTT,CASSIVGFRNTEAFF